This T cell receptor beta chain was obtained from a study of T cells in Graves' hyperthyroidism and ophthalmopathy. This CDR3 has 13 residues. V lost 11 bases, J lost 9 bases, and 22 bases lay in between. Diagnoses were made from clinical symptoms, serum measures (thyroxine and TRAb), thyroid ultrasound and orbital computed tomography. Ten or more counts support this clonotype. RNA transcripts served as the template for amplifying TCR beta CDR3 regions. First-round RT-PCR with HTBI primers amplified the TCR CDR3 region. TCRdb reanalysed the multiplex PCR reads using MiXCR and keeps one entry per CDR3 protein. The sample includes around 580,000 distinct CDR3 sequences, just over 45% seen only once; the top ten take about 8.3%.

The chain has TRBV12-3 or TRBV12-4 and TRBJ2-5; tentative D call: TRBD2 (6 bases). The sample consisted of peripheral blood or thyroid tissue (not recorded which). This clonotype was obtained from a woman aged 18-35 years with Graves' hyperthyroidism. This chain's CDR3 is CASWDGEDVAQYF. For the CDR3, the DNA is TGTGCCTCCTGGGATGGGGAGGATGTGGCCCAGTACTTC.